This T cell receptor (beta chain) came from a study of glioma-infiltrating T cells after dendritic cell vaccination. The V gene end was trimmed by 2 bases and the J gene end by 2 bases; junction bases not matched to a gene: 12. Germline V gives CDR1 GTSNPN, CDR2 SVGIG (reference sequence). The CDR3 loop spans 17 amino acids. Primers: 60 V beta forward and 13 J beta reverse. The data were produced by immunoSEQ multiplex PCR, yet TCRdb's version contains in-frame clones alone and is incomplete. The data show 99,000 or so clones, nearly 90% seen once. The time point: after dendritic cell vaccination, including at tumor progression/relapse.

This sample comprised blood, obtained after dendritic cell vaccination. This TCR came from a human donor with glioblastoma. V is TRBV30 and J is TRBJ2-3; 8 bases fit TRBD1. CDR3 bases: TGTGCCTGGAGTACTAGGGTAGACAGGGGTTTCACAGATACGCAGTATTTT. Its translation: CAWSTRVDRGFTDTQYF.